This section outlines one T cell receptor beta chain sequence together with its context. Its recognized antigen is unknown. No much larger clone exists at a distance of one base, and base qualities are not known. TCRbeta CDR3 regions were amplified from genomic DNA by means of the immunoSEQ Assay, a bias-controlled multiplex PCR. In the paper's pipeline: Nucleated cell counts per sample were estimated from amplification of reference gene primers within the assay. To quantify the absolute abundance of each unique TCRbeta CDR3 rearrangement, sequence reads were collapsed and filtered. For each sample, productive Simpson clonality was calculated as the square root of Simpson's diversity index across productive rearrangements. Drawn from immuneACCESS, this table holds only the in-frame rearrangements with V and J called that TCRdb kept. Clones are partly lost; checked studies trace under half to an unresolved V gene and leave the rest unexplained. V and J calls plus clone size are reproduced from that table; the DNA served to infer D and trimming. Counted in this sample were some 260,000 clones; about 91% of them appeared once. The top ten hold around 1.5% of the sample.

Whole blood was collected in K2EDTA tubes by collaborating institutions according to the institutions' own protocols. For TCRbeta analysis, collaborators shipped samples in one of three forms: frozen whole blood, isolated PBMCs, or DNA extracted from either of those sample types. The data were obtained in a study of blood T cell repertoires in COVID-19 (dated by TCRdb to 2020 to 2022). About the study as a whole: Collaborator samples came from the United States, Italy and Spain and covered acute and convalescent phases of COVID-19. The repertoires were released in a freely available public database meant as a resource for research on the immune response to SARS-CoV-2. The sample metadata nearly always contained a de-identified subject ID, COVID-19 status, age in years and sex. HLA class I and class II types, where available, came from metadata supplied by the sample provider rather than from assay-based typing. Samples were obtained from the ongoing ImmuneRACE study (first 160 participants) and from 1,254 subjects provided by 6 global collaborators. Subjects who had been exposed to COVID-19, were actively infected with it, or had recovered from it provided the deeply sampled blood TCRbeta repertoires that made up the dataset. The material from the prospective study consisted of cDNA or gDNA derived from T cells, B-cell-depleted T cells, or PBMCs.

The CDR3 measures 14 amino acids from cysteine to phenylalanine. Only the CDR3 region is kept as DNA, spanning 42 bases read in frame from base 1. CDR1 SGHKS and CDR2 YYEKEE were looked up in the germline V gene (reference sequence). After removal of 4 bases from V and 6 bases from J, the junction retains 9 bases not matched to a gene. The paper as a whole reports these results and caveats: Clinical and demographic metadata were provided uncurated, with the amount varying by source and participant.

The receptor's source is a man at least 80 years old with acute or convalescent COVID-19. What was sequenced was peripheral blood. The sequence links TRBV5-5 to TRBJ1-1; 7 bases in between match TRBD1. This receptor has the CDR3 CASSIGQDAPEAFF. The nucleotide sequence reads TGTGCCAGCAGCATTGGACAGGATGCGCCTGAAGCTTTCTTT.